The rows below give T cell receptor beta chains drawn from one sample of a study of relationships among human T cell subsets. MiXCR, applied by TCRdb to the multiplex PCR reads, yields one record per CDR3 protein. There are thousands of distinct CDR3 sequences in the sample; about 51% occur only once, and under 3.5% lies in the top ten. Sequencing used CD4+ Th2 cells sorted from blood. The receptors come from a man between 35 and 55 years old in good health. Both conserved end residues are part of each CDR3. A D gene is named only where the DNA matches it firmly. Where a row states a size, it is once, few, many or the class of an expanded clone; other rows omit it.

V gene	J gene	D gene	clone size	CDR3 protein	CDR3 DNA
TRBV5-5	TRBJ2-1	-	once	CASSLVQSAANEQFF	TGTGCCAGCAGCTTGGTACAGTCGGCGGCCAATGAGCAGTTCTTC
TRBV2	TRBJ1-1	-	few	CASKEGRNTEAFF	TGTGCCAGCAAGGAAGGAAGGAACACTGAAGCTTTCTTT
TRBV11-2	TRBJ2-7	-	few	CASSLQVEQYF	TGTGCCAGCAGCCTCCAGGTCGAGCAGTACTTC
TRBV5-5	TRBJ2-5	TRBD1	-	CASSSGQVPWTQYF	TGTGCCAGCAGCTCCGGACAGGTACCTTGGACCCAGTACTTC
TRBV7-8	TRBJ2-3	-	-	CASSPGDGSTDTQYF	TGTGCCAGCAGCCCAGGGGACGGTAGCACAGATACGCAGTATTTT
TRBV5-1	TRBJ1-1	-	-	CASSLVIQAEAFF	TGCGCCAGCAGCTTGGTCATCCAGGCTGAAGCTTTCTTT
TRBV27	TRBJ2-7	-	-	CASSRGLSEQYF	TGTGCCAGCAGCAGGGGTTTAAGCGAGCAGTACTTC
TRBV28	TRBJ2-1	TRBD2	-	CASRPRLGTSGDNEQFF	TGTGCCAGCAGACCGCGATTGGGGACTAGCGGGGACAATGAGCAGTTCTTC
TRBV30	TRBJ2-3	TRBD2	-	CAWIYAGGSTDTQYF	TGTGCCTGGATTTACGCGGGAGGTAGCACAGATACGCAGTATTTT
TRBV29-1	TRBJ1-1	-	few	CSVPLPPGQGRMNTEAFF	TGCAGCGTTCCTTTGCCACCGGGACAAGGGAGGATGAACACTGAAGCTTTCTTT
TRBV4-2	TRBJ2-5	TRBD1	-	CASSPATGGETQYF	TGTGCCAGCAGCCCAGCGACAGGGGGCGAGACCCAGTACTTC
TRBV11-1	TRBJ1-6	TRBD1	once	CASSLGTVYNSPLHF	TGTGCCAGCAGCCTGGGGACAGTCTATAATTCACCCCTCCACTTT
TRBV7-3	TRBJ1-1	TRBD1	-	CASSLLDRGQGAFF	TGTGCCAGCAGCTTACTTGACAGGGGGCAGGGAGCTTTCTTT
TRBV7-9	TRBJ2-5	-	-	CASSLGAYRAQETQYF	TGTGCCAGCAGCTTAGGGGCGTACAGAGCCCAAGAGACCCAGTACTTC
TRBV30	TRBJ2-1	TRBD2	few	CASTSGSRSYNEQFF	TGTGCCTCTACCAGCGGGAGCCGGTCCTACAATGAGCAGTTCTTC
TRBV12-3/TRBV12-4	TRBJ2-1	TRBD1	-	CASSPDRVKEFF	TGTGCCAGCAGCCCGGACAGGGTAAAGGAGTTCTTC
TRBV5-1	TRBJ2-3	TRBD2	-	CASSLEGLAGGRTSDTQYF	TGCGCCAGCAGCTTGGAGGGACTAGCGGGGGGGCGGACATCAGATACGCAGTATTTT
TRBV11-2	TRBJ2-5	-	-	CASSRDGRQETQYF	TGTGCCAGCAGCCGGGACGGAAGACAAGAGACCCAGTACTTC
TRBV5-1	TRBJ2-1	TRBD1	-	CASRKQGSLDGRFF	TGCGCCAGCAGGAAACAGGGGTCTTTGGATGGGCGGTTCTTC
TRBV11-2	TRBJ2-3	-	large	CASSWQGPDTQYF	TGTGCCAGCAGCTGGCAGGGGCCAGATACGCAGTATTTT
TRBV28	TRBJ1-2	-	few	CASSKQGFYGYTF	TGTGCCAGCAGTAAACAGGGTTTCTATGGCTACACCTTC
TRBV7-9	TRBJ2-3	TRBD2	-	CASSPGISGNTQYF	TGTGCCAGCAGTCCCGGAATTAGCGGGAATACGCAGTATTTT
TRBV10-3	TRBJ2-1	TRBD1	-	CAIRSDRGGGDEQFF	TGTGCCATCAGAAGCGACAGGGGAGGTGGGGATGAGCAGTTCTTC
TRBV20-1	TRBJ1-5	-	-	CSARDAQGRNQPQHF	TGCAGTGCTAGAGATGCGCAGGGTCGGAATCAGCCCCAGCATTTT
TRBV11-2	TRBJ2-7	-	few	CASSRDRFYEQYF	TGTGCCAGCAGCCGCGACAGGTTCTACGAGCAGTACTTC
TRBV19	TRBJ2-3	-	-	CASTRGGVTSTDTQYF	TGTGCCAGTACCAGAGGGGGGGTTACTAGCACAGATACGCAGTATTTT
TRBV19	TRBJ2-6	-	-	CASLPGGAGANVLTF	TGTGCCAGTCTCCCAGGTGGGGCTGGGGCCAACGTCCTGACTTTC
TRBV5-4	TRBJ1-1	-	-	CASSFRTGNTEAFF	TGCGCCAGCAGCTTTAGGACGGGGAACACTGAAGCTTTCTTT
TRBV5-1	TRBJ2-5	-	-	CASSDRQGGKETQYF	TGCGCCAGCAGCGACCGACAGGGAGGTAAAGAGACCCAGTACTTC
TRBV20-1	TRBJ1-1	-	-	CRAQDMNTEAFF	TGCAGAGCACAGGATATGAACACTGAAGCTTTCTTT
TRBV28	TRBJ2-7	-	few	CATSGTPTYEQYF	TGTGCCACATCCGGGACACCTACTTACGAGCAGTACTTC
TRBV28	TRBJ2-6	-	-	CASRPGQTSGANVLTF	TGTGCCAGCAGGCCAGGGCAGACTTCTGGGGCCAACGTCCTGACTTTC
TRBV5-1	TRBJ2-3	-	-	CASSLRGVADTQYF	TGCGCCAGCAGCTTAAGGGGAGTGGCAGATACGCAGTATTTT
TRBV30	TRBJ2-1	-	-	CAWNSLGPGEQFF	TGTGCCTGGAATTCGCTAGGCCCCGGTGAGCAGTTCTTC
TRBV7-8	TRBJ2-3	-	-	CASSFRPSTDTQYF	TGTGCCAGCAGTTTTAGACCCAGCACAGATACGCAGTATTTT
TRBV10-3	TRBJ1-3	-	-	CAITGSGNTIYF	TGTGCCATCACAGGCTCTGGAAACACCATATATTTT
TRBV29-1	TRBJ2-1	-	few	CSVEDRGRIYNEQFF	TGCAGCGTTGAAGATCGAGGCAGAATCTACAATGAGCAGTTCTTC
TRBV20-1	TRBJ2-5	TRBD2	-	CSARDQAGGRQETQYF	TGCAGTGCTAGAGATCAAGCGGGGGGCCGCCAAGAGACCCAGTACTTC
TRBV4-1	TRBJ1-2	-	few	CASSYPGATRYRYTF	TGCGCCAGCAGCTACCCAGGGGCGACTCGCTATCGCTACACCTTC
TRBV4-2	TRBJ2-7	TRBD2	-	CASSSRLAGSYEQYF	TGTGCCAGCAGCTCCCGACTAGCGGGGAGCTACGAGCAGTACTTC
TRBV11-2	TRBJ1-3	-	few	CASSPQTSPGNTIYF	TGTGCCAGCAGCCCACAGACAAGTCCTGGAAACACCATATATTTT
TRBV5-1	TRBJ2-7	-	few	CASSSRQGVSYEQYF	TGCGCCAGCAGCAGTCGGCAGGGAGTCTCCTACGAGCAGTACTTC
TRBV5-6	TRBJ1-2	-	-	CASSFVVGRASFFYGYTF	TGTGCCAGCAGCTTTGTGGTTGGCAGGGCTTCATTTTTTTATGGCTACACCTTC
TRBV7-9	TRBJ1-1	-	-	CASSFREMAEAFF	TGTGCCAGCAGCTTCAGGGAAATGGCTGAAGCTTTCTTT
TRBV18	TRBJ1-2	-	-	CASSPTFRGDGYTF	TGTGCCAGCTCACCTACCTTTAGAGGGGACGGCTACACCTTC
TRBV7-6	TRBJ2-7	-	-	CASSLAGGTYEQYF	TGTGCCAGCAGCTTAGCGGGAGGTACCTACGAGCAGTACTTC
TRBV11-2	TRBJ2-7	-	-	CASSLEVAVTYEQYF	TGTGCCAGCAGCTTAGAGGTAGCGGTGACCTACGAGCAGTACTTC
TRBV12-3/TRBV12-4	TRBJ1-5	TRBD1	-	CASKRTGLEGQPQHF	TGTGCCAGCAAACGGACAGGGTTAGAAGGTCAGCCCCAGCATTTT
TRBV27	TRBJ2-1	-	-	CASSPSTKQGEQFF	TGTGCCAGCAGTCCATCAACTAAACAGGGTGAGCAGTTCTTC